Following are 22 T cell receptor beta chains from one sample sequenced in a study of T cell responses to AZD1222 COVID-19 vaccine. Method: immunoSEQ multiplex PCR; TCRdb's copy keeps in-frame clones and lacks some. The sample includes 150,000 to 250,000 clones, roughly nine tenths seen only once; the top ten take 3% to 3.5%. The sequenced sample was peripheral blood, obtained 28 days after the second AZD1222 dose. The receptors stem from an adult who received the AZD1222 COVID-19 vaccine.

Here the CDR3 reads CAISEDYRHSTDTQYF. The CDR3 region has the DNA TGTGCCATCAGTGAGGACTATCGACATAGCACAGATACGCAGTATTTT. The V and J genes are TRBV10-3 and TRBJ2-3; D perhaps matches TRBD2 (5 bases). Germline V gives CDR1 ENHRY, CDR2 SYGVKD. The CDR3 is 16 amino acids. Trimming removed 2 bases at V and 0 bases at J, with 12 bases between.

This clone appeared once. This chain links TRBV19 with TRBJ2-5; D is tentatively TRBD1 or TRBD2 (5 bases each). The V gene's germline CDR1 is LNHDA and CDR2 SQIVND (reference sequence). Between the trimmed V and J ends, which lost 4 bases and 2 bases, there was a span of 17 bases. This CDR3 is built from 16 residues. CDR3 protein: CASSTPVGDLQETQYF. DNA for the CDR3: TGTGCCAGTAGTACCCCCGTGGGGGATCTTCAAGAGACCCAGTACTTC.

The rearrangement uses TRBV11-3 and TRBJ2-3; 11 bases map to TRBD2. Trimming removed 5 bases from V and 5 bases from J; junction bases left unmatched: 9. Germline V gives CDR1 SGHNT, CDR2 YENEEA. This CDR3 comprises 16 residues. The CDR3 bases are TGTGCCAGCAGCCGGACCCTAGCGGGAGGATTAGATACGCAGTATTTT. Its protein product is CASSRTLAGGLDTQYF.

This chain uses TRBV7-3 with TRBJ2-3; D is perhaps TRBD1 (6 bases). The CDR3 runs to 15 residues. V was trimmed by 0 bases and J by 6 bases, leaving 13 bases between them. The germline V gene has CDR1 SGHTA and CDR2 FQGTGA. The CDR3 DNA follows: TGTGCCAGCAGCTTAACTGGACAGTTAGGGGATACGCAGTATTTT. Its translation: CASSLTGQLGDTQYF.

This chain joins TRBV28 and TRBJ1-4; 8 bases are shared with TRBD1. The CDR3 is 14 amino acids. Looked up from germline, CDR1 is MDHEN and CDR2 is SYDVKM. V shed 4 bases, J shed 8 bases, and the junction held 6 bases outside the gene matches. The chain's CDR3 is CASSSGQGLEKLFF. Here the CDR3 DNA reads TGTGCCAGCAGTTCCGGACAGGGCCTAGAAAAACTGTTTTTT.

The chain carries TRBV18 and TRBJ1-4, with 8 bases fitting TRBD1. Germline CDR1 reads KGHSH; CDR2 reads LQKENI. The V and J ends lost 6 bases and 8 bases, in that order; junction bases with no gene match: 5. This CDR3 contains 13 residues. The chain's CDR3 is CASSMDRDEKLFF. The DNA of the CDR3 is TGTGCCAGCTCTATGGACAGGGACGAAAAACTGTTTTTT. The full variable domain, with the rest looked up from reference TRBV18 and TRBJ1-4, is NAGVMQNPRHLVRRRGQEARLRCSPMKGHSHVYWYRQLPEEGLKFMVYLQKENIIDESGMPKERFSAEFPKEGPSILRIQQVVRGDSAAYFCASSMDRDEKLFFGSGTQLSVL.

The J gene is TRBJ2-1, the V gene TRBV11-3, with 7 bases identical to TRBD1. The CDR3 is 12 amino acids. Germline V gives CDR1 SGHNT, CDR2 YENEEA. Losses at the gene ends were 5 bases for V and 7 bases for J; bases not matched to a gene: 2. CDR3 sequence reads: CASSPGGNEQFF. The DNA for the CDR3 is TGTGCCAGCAGCCCAGGGGGAAATGAGCAGTTCTTC.

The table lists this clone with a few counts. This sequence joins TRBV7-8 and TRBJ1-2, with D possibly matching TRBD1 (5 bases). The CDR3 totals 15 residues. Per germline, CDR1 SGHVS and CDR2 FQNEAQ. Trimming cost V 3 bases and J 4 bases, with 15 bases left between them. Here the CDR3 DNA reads TGTGCCAGCAGCTTTAGCGGGGCGGGAGGCTATGGCTACACCTTC. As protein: CASSFSGAGGYGYTF.

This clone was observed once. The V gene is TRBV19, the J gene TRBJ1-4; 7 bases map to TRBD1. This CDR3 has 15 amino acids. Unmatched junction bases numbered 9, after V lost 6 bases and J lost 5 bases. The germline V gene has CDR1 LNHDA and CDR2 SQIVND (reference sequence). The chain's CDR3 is CASRLYRGQNEKLFF. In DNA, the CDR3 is TGTGCCAGTAGGCTATACCGGGGACAGAATGAAAAACTGTTTTTT.

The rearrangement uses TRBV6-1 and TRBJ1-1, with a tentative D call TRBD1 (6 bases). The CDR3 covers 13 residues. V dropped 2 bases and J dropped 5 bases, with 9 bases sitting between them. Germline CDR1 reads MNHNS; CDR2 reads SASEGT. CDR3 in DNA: TGTGCCAGCAGTGAATCAGGGGTGACTGAAGCTTTCTTT. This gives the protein CASSESGVTEAFF.

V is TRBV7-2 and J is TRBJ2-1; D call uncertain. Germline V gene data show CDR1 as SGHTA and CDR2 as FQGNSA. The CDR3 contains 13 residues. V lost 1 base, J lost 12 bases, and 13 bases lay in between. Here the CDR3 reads CASSLDPKIGQFF. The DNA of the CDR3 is TGTGCCAGCAGCTTAGATCCCAAAATTGGGCAGTTCTTC.

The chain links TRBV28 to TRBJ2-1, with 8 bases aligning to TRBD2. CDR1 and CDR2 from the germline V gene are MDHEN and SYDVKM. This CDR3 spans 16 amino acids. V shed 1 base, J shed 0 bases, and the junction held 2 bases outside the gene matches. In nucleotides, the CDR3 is TGTGCCAGCAGTTTATTAGGGACTAGCTCCTACAATGAGCAGTTCTTC. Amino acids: CASSLLGTSSYNEQFF.

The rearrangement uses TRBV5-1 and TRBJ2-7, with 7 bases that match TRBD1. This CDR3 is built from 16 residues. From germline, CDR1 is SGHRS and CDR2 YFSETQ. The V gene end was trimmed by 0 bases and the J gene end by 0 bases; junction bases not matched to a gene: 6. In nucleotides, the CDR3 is TGCGCCAGCAGCTTGGTCTCCGGGACAGCCTCCTACGAGCAGTACTTC. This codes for CASSLVSGTASYEQYF.

CDR3 DNA sequence: TGTGCCAGCAGTTATCGGGGTAGCTCCTACGAGCAGTACTTC. This translates into CASSYRGSSYEQYF. The rearrangement uses TRBV6-5 and TRBJ2-7; tentative D call: TRBD2 (5 bases). In germline, CDR1 is MNHEY, CDR2 SVGAGI. V gave up 3 bases and J gave up 0 bases, with 9 bases separating them. The CDR3 consists of 14 residues.

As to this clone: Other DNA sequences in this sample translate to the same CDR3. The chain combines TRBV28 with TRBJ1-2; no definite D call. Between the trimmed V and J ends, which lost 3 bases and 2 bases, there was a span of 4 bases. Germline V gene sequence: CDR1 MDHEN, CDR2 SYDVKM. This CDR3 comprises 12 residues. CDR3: CASSLGNYGYTF. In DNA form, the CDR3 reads TGTGCCAGCAGTTTGGGGAACTATGGCTACACCTTC.

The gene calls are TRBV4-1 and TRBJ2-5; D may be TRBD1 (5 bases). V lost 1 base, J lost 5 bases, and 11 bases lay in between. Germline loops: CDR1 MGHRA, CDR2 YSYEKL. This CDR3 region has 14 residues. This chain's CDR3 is CASSQGARDETQYF. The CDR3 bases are TGCGCCAGCAGCCAAGGGGCCAGGGATGAGACCCAGTACTTC.

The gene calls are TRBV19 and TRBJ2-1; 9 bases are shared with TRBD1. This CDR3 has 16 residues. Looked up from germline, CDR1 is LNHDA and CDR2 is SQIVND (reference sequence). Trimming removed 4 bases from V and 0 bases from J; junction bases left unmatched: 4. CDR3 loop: CASSKQTGGSYNEQFF. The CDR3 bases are TGTGCCAGTAGTAAACAGACAGGGGGCTCCTACAATGAGCAGTTCTTC.

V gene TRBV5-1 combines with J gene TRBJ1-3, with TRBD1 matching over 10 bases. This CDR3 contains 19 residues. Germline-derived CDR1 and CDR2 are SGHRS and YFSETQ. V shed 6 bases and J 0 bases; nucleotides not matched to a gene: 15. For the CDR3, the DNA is TGCGCCAGCACCCCAGGCAGGACAGGGGGGCAGAGCTCTGGAAACACCATATATTTT. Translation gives CASTPGRTGGQSSGNTIYF.

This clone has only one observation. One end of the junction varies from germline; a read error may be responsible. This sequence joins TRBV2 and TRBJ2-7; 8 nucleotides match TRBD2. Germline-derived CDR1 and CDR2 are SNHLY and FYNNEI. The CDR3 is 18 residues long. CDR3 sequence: CASSEGGWGLVTTYEQYF. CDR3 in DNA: TGTGCCAGCAGCGAAGGGGGGTGGGGACTAGTGACTACCTACGAGCAGTACTTC.

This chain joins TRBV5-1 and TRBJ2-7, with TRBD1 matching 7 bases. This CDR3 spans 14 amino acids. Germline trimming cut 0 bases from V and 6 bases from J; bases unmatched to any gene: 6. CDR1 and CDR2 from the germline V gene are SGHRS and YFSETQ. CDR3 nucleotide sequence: TGCGCCAGCAGCTTGGACCGACAGGGTACCGAGCAGTACTTC. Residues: CASSLDRQGTEQYF.

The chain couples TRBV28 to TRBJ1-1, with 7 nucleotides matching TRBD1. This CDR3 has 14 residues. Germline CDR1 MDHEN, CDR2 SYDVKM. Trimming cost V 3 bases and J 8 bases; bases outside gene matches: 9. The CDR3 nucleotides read TGTGCCAGCAGTTTTAAGGGGGCGAGCTGGGAAGCTTTCTTT. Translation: CASSFKGASWEAFF.

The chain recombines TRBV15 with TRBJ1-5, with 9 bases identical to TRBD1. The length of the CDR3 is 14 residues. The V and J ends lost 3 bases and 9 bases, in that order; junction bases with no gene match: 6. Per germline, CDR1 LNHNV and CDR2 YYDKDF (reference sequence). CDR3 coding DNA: TGTGCCACCAGCAGGGACAGGGGTATAATGCCCCAGCATTTT. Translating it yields CATSRDRGIMPQHF. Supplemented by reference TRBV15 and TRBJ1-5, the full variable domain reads DAMVIQNPRYQVTQFGKPVTLSCSQTLNHNVMYWYQQKSSQAPKLLFHYYDKDFNNEADTPDNFQSRRPNTSFCFLDIRSPGLGDTAMYLCATSRDRGIMPQHFGDGTRLSIL.